This is a list of T cell receptor beta chains from one sample in a study of identifying expanded T cells in peripheral blood. Profiling relied on immunoSEQ multiplex PCR, and the TCRdb table lists in-frame clones only, not all of them. The data show around 120,000 clones, roughly 91% seen once. Sequencing was done on a sample of blood. These receptors came from a person aged 18 to 70 in good health. CDR3s include the opening cysteine and the closing phenylalanine or tryptophan. Each record gives: V gene, D gene, CDR3 protein. D genes are given only for firm matches.

V gene: TRBV7-8
D gene: .
CDR3 protein: CASSSPNQPQHF

V gene: TRBV5-4
D gene: .
CDR3 protein: CASSLGASAEKLFF

V gene: TRBV4-3
D gene: .
CDR3 protein: CASSQDRELYEQYF

V gene: TRBV28
D gene: TRBD1
CDR3 protein: CASRDRGKVANEKLFF

V gene: TRBV7-9
D gene: .
CDR3 protein: CASSLVERQVYGYEQYF

V gene: TRBV29-1
D gene: TRBD1
CDR3 protein: CSGGTENYGYAF

V gene: TRBV6-5
D gene: TRBD1
CDR3 protein: CASRARQGFDTEAFF

V gene: TRBV19
D gene: .
CDR3 protein: CASSMAGLNTEAFF

V gene: TRBV6-5
D gene: .
CDR3 protein: CASTQLLGALETQYF

V gene: TRBV6-5
D gene: .
CDR3 protein: CASGVAKNIQYF

V gene: TRBV28
D gene: .
CDR3 protein: CASSLSGSYGYTF

V gene: TRBV4-3
D gene: .
CDR3 protein: CASSPDRNSYEQYF

V gene: TRBV9
D gene: .
CDR3 protein: CASSPLGLPGTEAFF

V gene: TRBV11-2
D gene: .
CDR3 protein: CASSYTNSEETQYF

V gene: TRBV7-2
D gene: TRBD2
CDR3 protein: CASSLLGAGWETQYF

V gene: TRBV7-9
D gene: TRBD1
CDR3 protein: CASSSGQGGAGAEAFF

V gene: TRBV13
D gene: .
CDR3 protein: CASSFGRDNEQFF

V gene: TRBV9
D gene: .
CDR3 protein: CASSPGGGRGNTEAFF

V gene: TRBV15
D gene: .
CDR3 protein: CATSRDPPSYNEQFF

V gene: TRBV19
D gene: .
CDR3 protein: CASSIERIYGYTF

V gene: TRBV30
D gene: .
CDR3 protein: CAWSVGWGWTEAFF

V gene: TRBV7-9
D gene: .
CDR3 protein: CASSIKRDTEAFF

V gene: TRBV5-1
D gene: .
CDR3 protein: CASSLAAGRRDNEQFF

V gene: TRBV19
D gene: TRBD1
CDR3 protein: CASNRGQGANTEAFF

V gene: TRBV7-8
D gene: .
CDR3 protein: CASSAQGGTEAFF

V gene: TRBV28
D gene: .
CDR3 protein: CASSLLGIQYF

V gene: TRBV27
D gene: .
CDR3 protein: CASSLFSGNTEAFF

V gene: TRBV4-2
D gene: TRBD1
CDR3 protein: CASSVQGDLMNTEAFF

V gene: TRBV27
D gene: .
CDR3 protein: CASSLAPIYEQFF

V gene: TRBV7-2
D gene: .
CDR3 protein: CASSLTGGEQYF

V gene: TRBV4-1
D gene: TRBD1
CDR3 protein: CASSLFPTGTGMGHYGYTF

V gene: TRBV5-6
D gene: .
CDR3 protein: CASSRWDSTDTQYF

V gene: TRBV7-9
D gene: .
CDR3 protein: CASSLQNTYEQYF

V gene: TRBV5-6
D gene: .
CDR3 protein: CASSPSGAYSYEQYF

V gene: TRBV7-9
D gene: .
CDR3 protein: CASSSTVNYGYTF

V gene: TRBV7-6
D gene: TRBD1
CDR3 protein: CASSLSPRDRSLGTEQYF

V gene: TRBV29-1
D gene: .
CDR3 protein: CSVTPGTPYGYTF

V gene: TRBV5-6
D gene: .
CDR3 protein: CASSLEVGSSNTGELFF